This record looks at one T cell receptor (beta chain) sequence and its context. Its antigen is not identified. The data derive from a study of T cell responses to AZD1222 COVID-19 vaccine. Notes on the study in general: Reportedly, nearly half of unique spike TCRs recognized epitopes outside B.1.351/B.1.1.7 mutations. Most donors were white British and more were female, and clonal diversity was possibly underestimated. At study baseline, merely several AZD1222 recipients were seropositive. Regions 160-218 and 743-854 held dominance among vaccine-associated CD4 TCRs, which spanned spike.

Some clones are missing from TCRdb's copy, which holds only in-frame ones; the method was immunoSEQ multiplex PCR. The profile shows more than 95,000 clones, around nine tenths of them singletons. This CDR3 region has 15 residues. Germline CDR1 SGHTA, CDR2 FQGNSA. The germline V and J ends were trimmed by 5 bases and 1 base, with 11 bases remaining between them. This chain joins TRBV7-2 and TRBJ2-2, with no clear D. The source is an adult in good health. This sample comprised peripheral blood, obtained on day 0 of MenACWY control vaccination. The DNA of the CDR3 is TGTGCCAGCAGCCGTCTAGTCCAGAACACCGGGGAGCTGTTTTTT. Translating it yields CASSRLVQNTGELFF.